This T cell receptor beta chain is from a study of blood T cells in healthy people across ages (dated by TCRdb to between 2014 and 2016). Study-level background: Template switching captured roughly one uniquely barcoded TCR beta cDNA molecule per two T cells in model experiments. Using deep sequencing normalized with unique cDNA molecular identifiers, the study measured how TCR beta repertoire diversity changes with age. Two additional independent replicas of 1 million unique cDNA reads from the same blood draw were analyzed for two donors (one aged 18 to 30 and one aged 80 or older). Four age groups were formed from the donors: young (average roughly 15 years), middle-aged (approximately 40), aged (about 62) and long-lived (more than 75). To avoid experimental bias, donors of different ages were distributed randomly across sequencing lanes.

From the cysteine through the phenylalanine, the CDR3 covers 16 amino acids. Only CDR3 DNA remains: 48 bases, in frame from the first base. The V end gives up 7 bases and the J end 6 bases, leaving 13 bases in the junction not matched to a gene. Taken from the germline V gene, the CDR1 and CDR2 loops are SGHVS and FQNEAQ. The approximately 39 donors, aged about 6 to 95 years, were systemically healthy Caucasian individuals from Russia. About 10 milliliters of peripheral blood were collected from each donor into EDTA-treated Vacutainer tubes. PBMCs were isolated by Ficoll-Paque density-gradient centrifugation, with at least 6 million obtained per sample. Total RNA, at least 5.5 micrograms per sample, was extracted from PBMCs with Trizol reagent. The percentages of naive CD45RAhigh/CD27high T cells were determined by flow cytometry on a PBMC aliquot from every donor. Paper-wide results and their limitations: Observed TCR beta diversity per million T cells fell roughly linearly with age, and a significant reduction was already apparent by age around 39. Compared with the aged group, the long-lived group had more naive CD4+ T cells, fewer expanded clones and increased TCR diversity, suggesting age selection. A strong correlation was found between observed TCR beta diversity and the percentage of naive T cells measured by flow cytometry. Estimates of total diversity from one million sequenced T cells were regarded as lower bounds and underestimates. The CMV infection status of donors was not known, potentially confounding age-related changes in expanded clonotypes. Bulk unsorted PBMC profiling prevented conclusive comparison of naive and antigen-experienced compartments.

The method was 5' RACE. For sequencing, an Illumina HiSeq 2500 was employed. A second PCR of about 6 to 12 cycles was performed with a sample-barcoded 5' primer and a J-beta primer mix. A unique molecular identifier was introduced onto each TCR beta cDNA molecule by a template-switch 5' adaptor carrying 12 random nucleotides. Each sample yielded at least 3 million CDR3-containing paired-end reads. First-strand cDNA was synthesized from all RNA with the Mint cDNA synthesis kit, primed by a TRBC-specific oligonucleotide. Following uracil-DNA glycosylase treatment, all cDNA underwent a first 18-cycle PCR with the universal primers M1SS and BC2_uni_R. Per the source publication's procedure: Normalization of each sample was performed by random selection of 1 million high-quality reads, each carrying a distinct molecular identifier. Reads sharing molecular identifiers were discarded rather than binned into consensus sequences. MiTCR, set to a Q25 quality threshold and the strictest error-elimination algorithm, was used for CDR3 identification, clonotype clustering and error correction. A nonparametric unseen species model with Euler transformation was used to estimate lower-bound total TCR beta diversity. In-frame beta chains were kept once TCRdb had trimmed the public reads at Q25 with fastp and called clones with MiXCR. For every CDR3 protein sequence, its rows merge into one entry that carries the most common genes and DNA. The V and J calls, along with clone size, are taken from TCRdb and not from the paper's own processing. The sample table records 1.5 million to 2 million distinct CDR3 sequences; 28% of these occur just once. The ten largest clones add up to less than 9.5% of the sample.

A few counts support this clonotype. It lacks a known antigen. The sample holds no much larger clone one base away, and base qualities are not on file. The clonotype comes from a woman in her thirties in good health. Input material: blood. The sequence is built from TRBV7-8 and TRBJ2-3, with 10 bases aligning to TRBD2. Here is the DNA: TGTGCCAGCACCCCTAGGGGCCTAGCGGGGGTGGATACGCAGTATTTT. Translated, this gives CASTPRGLAGVDTQYF. The CDR3 plus the reference TRBV7-8 and TRBJ2-3 genes for the other parts give the full variable domain: GAGVSQSPRYKVAKRGQDVALRCDPISGHVSLFWYQQALGQGPEFLTYFQNEAQLDKSGLPSDRFFAERPEGSVSTLKIQRTQQEDSAVYLCASTPRGLAGVDTQYFGPGTRLTVL.